The 2 T cell receptor beta chains in this list originate from one sample, sequenced in a study of blood T cell repertoires in COVID-19. Clones were sequenced by immunoSEQ multiplex PCR, and TCRdb holds only the in-frame ones, with some missing. Here the sample spans more than 20,000 clones, 90% being singletons. Sequenced input: peripheral blood. Receptors were obtained from a human donor in a cohort sampled during active COVID-19.

The chain employs TRBV7-9 and TRBJ2-1; TRBD1 is a possible D gene (7 bases). CDR3 size: 14 residues. Germline CDR1 is SEHNR and CDR2 is FQNEAQ (reference sequence). This chain's CDR3 is CSGSWTGPGGEQFF. CDR3 nucleotide sequence: TGTTCCGGAAGCTGGACAGGCCCCGGAGGGGAGCAGTTCTTC.

The rearrangement uses TRBV5-1 and TRBJ2-5, with TRBD2 matching over 11 bases. Per germline, CDR1 SGHRS and CDR2 YFSETQ. CDR3 size: 16 residues. V lost 0 bases, J lost 5 bases, and 6 bases stayed unmatched. The CDR3 region is CASSLGSGGAPETQYF. CDR3 DNA sequence: TGCGCCAGCAGCTTGGGTAGCGGGGGGGCCCCGGAGACCCAGTACTTC.